Sequencing of this T cell receptor beta chain was carried out in a study of regulatory T cells in long-lasting Graves disease. Findings and caveats of the study: Persistent disease was characterized by preferential usage of TRBV28, TRBJ1-2 and TRBJ2-5.

The germline V gene has CDR1 LNHNV and CDR2 YYDKDF (reference sequence). V gave up 0 bases and J gave up 12 bases, with 17 bases separating them. The CDR3 spans 14 residues. Libraries of TCR beta came from iRepertoire HTBI primers plus Arm-PCR of CDR3 regions. Via MiXCR, TCRdb re-called the multiplex PCR reads, giving one row per CDR3 protein. The table includes about 660,000 distinct CDR3 sequences, around 30% detected once. This clonotype was seen a handful of times. Its antigen is currently unknown. Noted time point: persistent/refractory GD, antithyroid drugs over 5 years with positive TRAb. Construction of the TCR library relied on RNA isolated from PBMCs.

Sequenced here: peripheral blood mononuclear cells (PBMCs), sampled when the disease was refractory, from a patient treated with antithyroid drugs. This chain links TRBV15 with TRBJ1-1; D is unresolved. This TCR derives from a female donor with Graves disease. The CDR3 region has the DNA TGTGCCACCAGCAGAGATATAGGGTCTCTTTCGACTTTCTTT. The encoded protein is CATSRDIGSLSTFF.